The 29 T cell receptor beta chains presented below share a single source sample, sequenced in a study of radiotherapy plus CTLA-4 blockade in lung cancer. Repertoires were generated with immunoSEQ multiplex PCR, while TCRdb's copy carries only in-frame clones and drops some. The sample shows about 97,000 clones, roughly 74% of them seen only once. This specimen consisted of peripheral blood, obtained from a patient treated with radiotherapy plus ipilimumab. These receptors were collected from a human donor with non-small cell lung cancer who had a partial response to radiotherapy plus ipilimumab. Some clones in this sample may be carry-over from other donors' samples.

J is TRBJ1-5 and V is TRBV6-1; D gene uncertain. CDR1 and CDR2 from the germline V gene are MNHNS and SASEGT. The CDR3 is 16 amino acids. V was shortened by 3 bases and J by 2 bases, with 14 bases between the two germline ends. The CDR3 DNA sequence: TGTGCCAGCAGTGATCGGGTGGATCTTGGCAATCAGCCCCAGCATTTT. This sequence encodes CASSDRVDLGNQPQHF.

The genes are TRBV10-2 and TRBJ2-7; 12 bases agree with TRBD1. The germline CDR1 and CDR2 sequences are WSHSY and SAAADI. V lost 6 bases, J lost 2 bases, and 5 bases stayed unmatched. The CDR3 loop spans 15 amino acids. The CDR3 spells CASSPGQGATYEQYF. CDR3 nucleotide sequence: TGCGCCAGCAGCCCGGGACAGGGGGCGACCTACGAGCAGTACTTC.

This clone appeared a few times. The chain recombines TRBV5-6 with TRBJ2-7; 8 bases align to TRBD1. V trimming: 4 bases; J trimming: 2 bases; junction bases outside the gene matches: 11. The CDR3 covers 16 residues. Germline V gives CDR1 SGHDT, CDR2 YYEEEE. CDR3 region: CASSPGTGDPPYEQYF. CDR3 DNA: TGTGCCAGCAGCCCAGGGACAGGCGACCCCCCCTACGAGCAGTACTTC.

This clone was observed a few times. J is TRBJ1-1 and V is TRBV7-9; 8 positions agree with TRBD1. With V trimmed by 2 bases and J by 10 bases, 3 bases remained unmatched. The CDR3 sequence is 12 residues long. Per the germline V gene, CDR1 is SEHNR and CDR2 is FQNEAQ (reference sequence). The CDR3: CASSLTTGVAFF. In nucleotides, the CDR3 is TGTGCCAGCAGCTTAACGACAGGGGTAGCTTTCTTT. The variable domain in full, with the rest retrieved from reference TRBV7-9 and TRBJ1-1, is DTGVSQNPRHKITKRGQNVTFRCDPISEHNRLYWYRQTLGQGPEFLTYFQNEAQLEKSRLLSDRFSAERPKGSFSTLEIQRTEQGDSAMYLCASSLTTGVAFFGQGTRLTVV.

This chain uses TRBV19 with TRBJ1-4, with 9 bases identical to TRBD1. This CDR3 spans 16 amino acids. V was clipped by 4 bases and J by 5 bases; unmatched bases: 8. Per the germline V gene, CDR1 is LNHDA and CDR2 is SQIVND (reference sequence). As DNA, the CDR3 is TGTGCCAGTAGTAGAACAGGGGGCATAGGGAATGAAAAACTGTTTTTT. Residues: CASSRTGGIGNEKLFF.

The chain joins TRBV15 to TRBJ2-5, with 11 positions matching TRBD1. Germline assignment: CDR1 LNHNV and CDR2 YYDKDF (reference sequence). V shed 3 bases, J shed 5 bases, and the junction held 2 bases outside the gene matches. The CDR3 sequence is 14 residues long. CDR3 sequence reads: CATSRDRGRETQYF. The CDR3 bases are TGTGCCACCAGCAGGGACAGGGGGCGTGAGACCCAGTACTTC.

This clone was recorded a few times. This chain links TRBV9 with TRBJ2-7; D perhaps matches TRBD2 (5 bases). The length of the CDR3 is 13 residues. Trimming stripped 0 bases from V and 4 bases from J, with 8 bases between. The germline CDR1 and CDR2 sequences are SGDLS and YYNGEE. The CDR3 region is CASSVGADYEQYF. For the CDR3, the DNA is TGTGCCAGCAGCGTAGGAGCGGATTACGAGCAGTACTTC.

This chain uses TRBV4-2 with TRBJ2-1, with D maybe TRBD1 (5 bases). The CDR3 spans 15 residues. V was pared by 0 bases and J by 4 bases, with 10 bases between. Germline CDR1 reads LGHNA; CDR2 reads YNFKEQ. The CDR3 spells CASSQEDSRYNEQFF. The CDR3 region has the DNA TGTGCCAGCAGCCAAGAAGACAGCCGATACAATGAGCAGTTCTTC.

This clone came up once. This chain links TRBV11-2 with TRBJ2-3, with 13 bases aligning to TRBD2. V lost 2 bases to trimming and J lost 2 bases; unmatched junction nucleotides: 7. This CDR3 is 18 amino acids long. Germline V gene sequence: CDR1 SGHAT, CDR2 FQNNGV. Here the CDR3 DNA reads TGTGCCAGCAGCTTATCCAGGACTAGCGGGGGTATCACAGATACGCAGTATTTT. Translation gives CASSLSRTSGGITDTQYF.

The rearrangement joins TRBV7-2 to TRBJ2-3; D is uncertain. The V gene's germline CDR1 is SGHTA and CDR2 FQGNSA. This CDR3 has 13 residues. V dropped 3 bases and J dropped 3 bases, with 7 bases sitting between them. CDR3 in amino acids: CASSFGLTDTQYF. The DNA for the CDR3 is TGTGCCAGCAGCTTTGGGCTGACAGATACGCAGTATTTT.

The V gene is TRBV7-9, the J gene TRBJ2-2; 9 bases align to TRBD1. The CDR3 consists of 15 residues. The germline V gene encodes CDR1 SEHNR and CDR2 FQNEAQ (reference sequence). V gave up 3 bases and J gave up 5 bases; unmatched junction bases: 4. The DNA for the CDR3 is TGTGCCAGCAGCTTCCCCGGGACAGGGACCGGGGAGCTGTTTTTT. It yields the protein CASSFPGTGTGELFF.

The CDR3 DNA reads TGTGCCAGCAGGGCCGGACAGGGGGCAGGAAACATTCAGTACTTC. Protein sequence: CASRAGQGAGNIQYF. The V and J genes are TRBV2 and TRBJ2-4; TRBD1 matches 11 bases. CDR3 length equals 15 residues. Germline CDR1 SNHLY, CDR2 FYNNEI. The V segment lost 6 bases and the J segment 6 bases; nucleotides outside the gene matches: 7. Full variable domain (remainder filled in from reference TRBV2 and TRBJ2-4): EPEVTQTPSHQVTQMGQEVILRCVPISNHLYFYWYRQILGQKVEFLVSFYNNEISEKSEIFDDQFSVERPDGSNFTLKIRSTKLEDSAMYFCASRAGQGAGNIQYFGAGTRLSVL.

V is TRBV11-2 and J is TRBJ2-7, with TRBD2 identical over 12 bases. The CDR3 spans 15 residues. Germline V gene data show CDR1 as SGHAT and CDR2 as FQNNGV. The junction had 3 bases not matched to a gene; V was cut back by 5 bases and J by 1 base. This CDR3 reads CASSVGLAGSYEQYF. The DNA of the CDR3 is TGTGCCAGCAGCGTTGGACTAGCGGGATCCTACGAGCAGTACTTC.

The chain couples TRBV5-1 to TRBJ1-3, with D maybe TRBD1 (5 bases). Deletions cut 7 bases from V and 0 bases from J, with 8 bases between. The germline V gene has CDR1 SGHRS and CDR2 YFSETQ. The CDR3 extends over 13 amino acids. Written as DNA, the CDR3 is TGCGCCAGCCGGGACTCCTCTGGAAACACCATATATTTT. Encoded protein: CASRDSSGNTIYF.

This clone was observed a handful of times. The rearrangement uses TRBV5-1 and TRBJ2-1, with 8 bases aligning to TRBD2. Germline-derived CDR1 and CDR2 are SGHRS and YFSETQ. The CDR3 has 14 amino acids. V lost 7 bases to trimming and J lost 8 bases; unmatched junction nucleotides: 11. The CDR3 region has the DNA TGCGCCAGCGCGTCGGGGGGGCGAGGGTATGAGCAGTTCTTC. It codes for CASASGGRGYEQFF.

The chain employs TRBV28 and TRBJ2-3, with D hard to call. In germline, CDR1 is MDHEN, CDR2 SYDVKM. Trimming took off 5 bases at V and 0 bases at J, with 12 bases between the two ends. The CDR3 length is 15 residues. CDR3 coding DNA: TGTGCCAGCAGTCCCTCGAGCCTAAGCACAGATACGCAGTATTTT. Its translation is CASSPSSLSTDTQYF.

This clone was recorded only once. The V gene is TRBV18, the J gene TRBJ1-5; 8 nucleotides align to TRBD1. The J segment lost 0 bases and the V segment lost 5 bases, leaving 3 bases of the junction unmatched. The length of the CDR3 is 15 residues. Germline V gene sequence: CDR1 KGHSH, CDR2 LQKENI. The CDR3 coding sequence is TGTGCCAGCTCATCTCAGGGGGCTAGCAATCAGCCCCAGCATTTT. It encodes CASSSQGASNQPQHF.

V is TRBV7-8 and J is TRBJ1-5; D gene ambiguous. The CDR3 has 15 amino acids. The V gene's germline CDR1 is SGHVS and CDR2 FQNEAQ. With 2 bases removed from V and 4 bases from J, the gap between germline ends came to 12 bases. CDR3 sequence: CASSLIAAGNQPQHF. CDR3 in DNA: TGTGCCAGCAGCTTAATCGCAGCCGGGAATCAGCCCCAGCATTTT.

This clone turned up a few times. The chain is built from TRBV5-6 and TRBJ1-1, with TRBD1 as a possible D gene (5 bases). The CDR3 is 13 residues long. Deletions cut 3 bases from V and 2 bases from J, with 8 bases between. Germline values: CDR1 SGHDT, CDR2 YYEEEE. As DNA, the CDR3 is TGTGCCAGCAGCTACGACAGTAACACTGAAGCTTTCTTT. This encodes CASSYDSNTEAFF.

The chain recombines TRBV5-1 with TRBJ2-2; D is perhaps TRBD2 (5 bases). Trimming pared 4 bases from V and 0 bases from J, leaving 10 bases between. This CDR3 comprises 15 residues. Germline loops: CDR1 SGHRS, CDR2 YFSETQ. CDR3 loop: CASSTGNANTGELFF. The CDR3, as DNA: TGCGCCAGCAGCACGGGAAACGCGAACACCGGGGAGCTGTTTTTT.

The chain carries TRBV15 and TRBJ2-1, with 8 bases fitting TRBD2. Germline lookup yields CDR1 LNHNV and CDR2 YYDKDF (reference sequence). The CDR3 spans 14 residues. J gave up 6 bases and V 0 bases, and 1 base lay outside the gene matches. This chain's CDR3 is CATSRDGTSNEQFF. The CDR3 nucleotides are TGTGCCACCAGCAGAGATGGGACTAGCAATGAGCAGTTCTTC.

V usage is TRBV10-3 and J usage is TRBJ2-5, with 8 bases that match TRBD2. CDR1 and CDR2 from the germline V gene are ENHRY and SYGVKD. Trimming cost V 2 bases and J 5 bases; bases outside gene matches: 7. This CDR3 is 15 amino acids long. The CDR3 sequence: CAISEDGLAGETQYF. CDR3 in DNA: TGTGCCATCAGTGAGGATGGACTAGCAGGCGAGACCCAGTACTTC.

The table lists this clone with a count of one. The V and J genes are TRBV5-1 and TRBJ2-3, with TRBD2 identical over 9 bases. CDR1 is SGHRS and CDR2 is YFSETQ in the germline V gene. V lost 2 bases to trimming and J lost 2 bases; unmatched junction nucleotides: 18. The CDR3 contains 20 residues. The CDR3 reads CASSFWPVGMLAGLTDTQYF. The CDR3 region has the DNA TGCGCCAGCAGCTTTTGGCCGGTGGGGATGCTAGCGGGGCTCACAGATACGCAGTATTTT.

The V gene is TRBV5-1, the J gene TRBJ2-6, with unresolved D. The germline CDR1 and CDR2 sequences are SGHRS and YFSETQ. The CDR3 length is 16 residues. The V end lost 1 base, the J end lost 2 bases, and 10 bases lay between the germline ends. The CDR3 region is CASSLSVAAGANVLTF. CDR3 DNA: TGCGCCAGCAGCTTGTCGGTAGCCGCTGGGGCCAACGTCCTGACTTTC.

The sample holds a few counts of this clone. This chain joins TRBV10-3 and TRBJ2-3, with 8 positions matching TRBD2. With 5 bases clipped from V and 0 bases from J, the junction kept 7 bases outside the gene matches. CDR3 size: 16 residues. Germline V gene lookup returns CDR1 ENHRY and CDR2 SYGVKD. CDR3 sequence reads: CAISTVSGASTDTQYF. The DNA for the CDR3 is TGTGCCATCAGTACGGTTAGCGGGGCTAGCACAGATACGCAGTATTTT.

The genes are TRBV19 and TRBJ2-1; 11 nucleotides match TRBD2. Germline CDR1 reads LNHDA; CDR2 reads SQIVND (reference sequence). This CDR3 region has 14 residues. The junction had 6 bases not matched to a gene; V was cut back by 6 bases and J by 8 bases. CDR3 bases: TGTGCCAGTAGGGGACTAGCGGTATTTGATGAGCAGTTCTTC. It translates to CASRGLAVFDEQFF.

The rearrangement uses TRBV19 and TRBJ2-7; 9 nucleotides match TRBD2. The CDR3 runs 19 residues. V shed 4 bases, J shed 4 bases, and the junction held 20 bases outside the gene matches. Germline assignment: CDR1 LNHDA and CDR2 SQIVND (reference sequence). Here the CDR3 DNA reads TGTGCCAGTAGTACCGCTTGGGGCTTGACTAGCGGAGACCTTTACGAGCAGTACTTC. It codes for CASSTAWGLTSGDLYEQYF.

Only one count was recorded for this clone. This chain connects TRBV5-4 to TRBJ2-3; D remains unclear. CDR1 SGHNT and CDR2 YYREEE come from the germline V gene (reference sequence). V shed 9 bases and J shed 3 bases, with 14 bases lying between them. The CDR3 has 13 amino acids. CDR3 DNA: TGTGCCACCCAATCCCAGTGGACAGATACGCAGTATTTT. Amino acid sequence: CATQSQWTDTQYF.

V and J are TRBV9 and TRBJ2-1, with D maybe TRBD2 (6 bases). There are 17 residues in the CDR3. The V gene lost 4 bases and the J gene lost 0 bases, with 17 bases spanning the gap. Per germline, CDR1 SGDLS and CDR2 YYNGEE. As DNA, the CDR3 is TGTGCCAGCAGCCCCCTCCCCGGCGGGAACTCCTACAATGAGCAGTTCTTC. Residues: CASSPLPGGNSYNEQFF.